The 15 T cell receptor beta chains presented below share a single source sample, sequenced in a study of T cells in Graves' hyperthyroidism and ophthalmopathy. Researchers amplified the TCR beta CDR3 regions from RNA transcripts. When the TCR CDR3 underwent first-round RT-PCR, the HTBI primer set was used. TCRdb re-analysed the multiplex PCR reads in MiXCR, keeping a single row per CDR3 protein. The table lists about 250,000 distinct CDR3 sequences, around 24% of them singletons. The sequencing input was blood. Receptors originate from a woman in her forties with Graves' ophthalmopathy.

Ten or more counts support this clonotype. The chain uses TRBV27 and TRBJ2-7, with 7 bases identical to TRBD1. Germline lookup yields CDR1 MNHEY and CDR2 SMNVEV (reference sequence). The CDR3 covers 14 residues. The ends lost 8 bases at V and 7 bases at J; junction bases unmatched: 14. CDR3 sequence reads: CASRGQTSSREQYF. The CDR3 region has the DNA TGTGCCAGCCGGGGACAGACTTCCTCTAGGGAGCAGTACTTC.

In its sample, this clonotype was seen many times. The rearrangement uses TRBV7-2 and TRBJ1-1; D is possibly TRBD1 (5 bases). V lost 4 bases to trimming and J lost 2 bases, with 11 bases between them. The CDR3 covers 14 residues. Germline V gene data show CDR1 as SGHTA and CDR2 as FQGNSA. CDR3 region: CASSSGARNTEAFF. DNA for the CDR3: TGTGCCAGCAGCTCCGGGGCCCGTAACACTGAAGCTTTCTTT.

Of note for this clonotype: The junction departs from germline at one end; a sequencing error may be responsible. This chain uses TRBV12-3 or TRBV12-4 with TRBJ1-2; D is possibly TRBD1 (6 bases). CDR3 length: 15 residues. CDR3 nucleotides: TGTGCCAGCAGTTTAGGCGTCAGGGGAGGCTATGGCTACATCTTC. Its protein is CASSLGVRGGYGYIF.

The V call is TRBV25-1, the J call TRBJ2-7; TRBD2 matches at 12 bases. V was pared by 8 bases and J by 2 bases, with 13 bases of the junction left unmatched. This CDR3 contains 17 residues. Looked up from germline, CDR1 is MGHDK and CDR2 is SYGVNS. This CDR3 reads CASGGRRLAGETYEQYF. The CDR3 nucleotides are TGTGCCAGCGGGGGGCGGAGACTAGCGGGAGAGACCTACGAGCAGTACTTC.

This clonotype was seen repeatedly, ten times or more. V is TRBV15 and J is TRBJ2-7, with 10 bases identical to TRBD2. Trimming at V came to 0 bases and at J to 3 bases, leaving 5 bases not matched to a gene. The CDR3 runs 16 residues. In germline, CDR1 is LNHNV, CDR2 YYDKDF (reference sequence). CDR3 coding DNA: TGTGCCACCAGCAGAGATCGTCTAGCGGGAGACTACGAGCAGTACTTC. Its protein is CATSRDRLAGDYEQYF.

In this sample, this clonotype turned up many times. The V and J genes are TRBV6-5 and TRBJ2-7; 7 nucleotides agree with TRBD1. Germline CDR1 MNHEY, CDR2 SVGAGI. Trimming at V came to 5 bases and at J to 0 bases, leaving 7 bases not matched to a gene. The CDR3 is 15 amino acids. The CDR3 is CASSTGDIASYEQYF. The CDR3, as DNA: TGTGCCAGCAGTACAGGGGACATAGCCTCCTACGAGCAGTACTTC.

This clonotype was counted ten times or more. For the CDR3, the DNA is TGCGCCAGCAGTGGACCAGGGGGCGCAGGGTCCTACGAGCAGTACTTC. Translating gives CASSGPGGAGSYEQYF. The chain joins TRBV10-2 to TRBJ2-7, with TRBD1 matching over 8 bases. The J segment lost 1 base and the V segment lost 4 bases, leaving 9 bases of the junction unmatched. This CDR3 is 16 amino acids long. The germline V gene encodes CDR1 WSHSY and CDR2 SAAADI.

The genes are TRBV12-3 or TRBV12-4 and TRBJ2-5; D ambiguous. The CDR3 is made up of 13 amino acids. The V end lost 4 bases, the J end lost 8 bases, and 14 bases lay between the germline ends. CDR3 coding DNA: TGTGCCAGCAGTTGGGCCGGCCAAGGAACCCAGTACTTC. Translated: CASSWAGQGTQYF.

This clonotype was observed many times. J is TRBJ2-7 and V is TRBV6-5; D is uncertain. The V end was cut by 5 bases, the J end by 2 bases, with 16 bases between. The germline CDR1 and CDR2 sequences are MNHEY and SVGAGI. The length of the CDR3 is 15 residues. Here the CDR3 reads CASSTDNRGPYEQYF. The CDR3 DNA reads TGTGCCAGCAGTACGGATAATCGAGGTCCCTACGAGCAGTACTTC.

This clonotype was counted only a few times. The J gene is TRBJ1-5, the V gene TRBV3-1; D perhaps matches TRBD1 (6 bases). The germline gives CDR1 LGHDT, CDR2 YNNKEL (reference sequence). V lost 1 base, J lost 4 bases, and 14 bases lay in between. CDR3 length: 16 amino acids. CDR3 protein: CASSQGDKGVNQPQHF. The CDR3 region has the DNA TGTGCCAGCAGCCAAGGGGACAAGGGGGTGAATCAGCCCCAGCATTTT.

This clonotype has a count of ten or more. The chain combines TRBV4-1 with TRBJ2-7; D not resolved. The CDR3 totals 15 residues. In germline, CDR1 is MGHRA, CDR2 YSYEKL. V lost 4 bases and J 1 base, leaving 14 bases between the germline ends. The CDR3 sequence: CASSLSTSPSYEQYF. In DNA form, the CDR3 reads TGCGCCAGCAGCCTTTCAACAAGCCCATCCTACGAGCAGTACTTC.

V gene TRBV12-3 or TRBV12-4 combines with J gene TRBJ2-3; 12 nucleotides line up with TRBD1. The J segment lost 2 bases and the V segment lost 5 bases, leaving 5 bases of the junction unmatched. This CDR3 has 16 amino acids. The CDR3 sequence: CASSPGTGGFTDTQYF. The CDR3 DNA reads TGTGCCAGCAGTCCCGGGACAGGGGGCTTCACAGATACGCAGTATTTT.

A word on this clonotype: A read error may produce the germline difference seen at one junction end. V and J are TRBV5-6 and TRBJ2-5; D is uncertain. Germline CDR1 reads SGHDT; CDR2 reads YYEEEE. CDR3 size: 13 residues. CDR3 DNA sequence: TGTGCCAGCAACTTGCTGATCAGCGAGACCCCGTACTTC. This codes for CASNLLISETPYF. Full variable domain (remainder filled in from reference TRBV5-6 and TRBJ2-5): DAGVTQSPTHLIKTRGQQVTLRCSPKSGHDTVSWYQQALGQGPQFIFQYYEEEERQRGNFPDRFSGHQFPNYSSELNVNALLLGDSALYLCASNLLISETPYFGPGTRLLVL.

This clonotype was counted many times. The chain has TRBV5-1 and TRBJ2-7; TRBD2 might be the D (6 bases). The CDR3 length is 15 residues. Germline CDR1 and CDR2: SGHRS and YFSETQ. The V end was cut by 0 bases, the J end by 0 bases, with 10 bases between. This CDR3 is CASSLVAASSYEQYF. CDR3 DNA sequence: TGCGCCAGCAGCTTGGTAGCGGCAAGCTCCTACGAGCAGTACTTC.

The chain couples TRBV6-1 to TRBJ2-7; D gene ambiguous. V gave up 6 bases and J gave up 0 bases, with 21 bases separating them. CDR3 length equals 17 residues. CDR1 is MNHNS, CDR2 SASEGT, per germline. This CDR3 is CASSRASRHASSYEQYF. As DNA, the CDR3 is TGTGCCAGCAGCCGCGCTTCCCGACACGCGAGCTCCTACGAGCAGTACTTC.